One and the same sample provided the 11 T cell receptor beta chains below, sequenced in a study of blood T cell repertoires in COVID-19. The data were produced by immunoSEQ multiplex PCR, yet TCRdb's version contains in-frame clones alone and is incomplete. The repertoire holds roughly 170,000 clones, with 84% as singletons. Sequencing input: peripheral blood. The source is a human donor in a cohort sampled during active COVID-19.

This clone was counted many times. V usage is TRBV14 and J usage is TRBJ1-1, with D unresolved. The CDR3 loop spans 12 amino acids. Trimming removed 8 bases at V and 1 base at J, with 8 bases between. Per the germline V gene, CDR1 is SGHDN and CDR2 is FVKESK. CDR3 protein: CASSTANTEAFF. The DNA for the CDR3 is TGTGCCAGCTCCACAGCGAACACTGAAGCTTTCTTT.

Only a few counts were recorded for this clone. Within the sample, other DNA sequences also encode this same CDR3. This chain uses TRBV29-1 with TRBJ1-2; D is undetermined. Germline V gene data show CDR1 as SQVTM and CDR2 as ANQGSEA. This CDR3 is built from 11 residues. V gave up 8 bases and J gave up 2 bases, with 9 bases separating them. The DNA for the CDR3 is TGCAGCTCCGGGGAAAACTATGGCTACACCTTC. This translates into CSSGENYGYTF. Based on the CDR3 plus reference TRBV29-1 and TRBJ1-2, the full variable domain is SAVISQKPSRDICQRGTSLTIQCQVDSQVTMMFWYRQQPGQSLTLIATANQGSEATYESGFVIDKFPISRPNLTFSTLTVSNMSPEDSSIYLCSSGENYGYTFGSGTRLTVV.

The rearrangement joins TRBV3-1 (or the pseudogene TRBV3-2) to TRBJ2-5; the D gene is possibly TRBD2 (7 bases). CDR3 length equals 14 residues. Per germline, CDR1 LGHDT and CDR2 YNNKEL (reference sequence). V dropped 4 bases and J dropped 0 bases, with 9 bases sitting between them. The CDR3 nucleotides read TGTGCCAGCAGCCTGCGGGGGCACCAAGAGACCCAGTACTTC. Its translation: CASSLRGHQETQYF.

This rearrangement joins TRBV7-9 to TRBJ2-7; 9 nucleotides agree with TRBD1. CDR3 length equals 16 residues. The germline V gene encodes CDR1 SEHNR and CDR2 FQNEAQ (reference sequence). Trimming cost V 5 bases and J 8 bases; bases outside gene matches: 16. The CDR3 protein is CASSQNTGGEPPKQYF. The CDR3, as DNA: TGTGCCAGCAGCCAAAACACAGGGGGCGAACCCCCGAAGCAGTACTTC. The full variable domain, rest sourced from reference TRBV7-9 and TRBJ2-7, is DTGVSQNPRHKITKRGQNVTFRCDPISEHNRLYWYRQTLGQGPEFLTYFQNEAQLEKSRLLSDRFSAERPKGSFSTLEIQRTEQGDSAMYLCASSQNTGGEPPKQYFGPGTRLTVT.

DNA of the CDR3: TGTGCTAGTGGTCCTGCTGGAAACACCATATATTTT. Its protein is CASGPAGNTIYF. The chain is built from TRBV12-5 and TRBJ1-3; D call uncertain. Germline CDR1 reads LGHNT; CDR2 reads FRNRAP. The CDR3 contains 12 residues. V lost 5 bases and J 2 bases, leaving 4 bases between the germline ends.

The DNA of the CDR3 is TGTGCCAGCAGGGCTCTTGGCTATGGCTACACCTTC. Protein product: CASRALGYGYTF. The chain uses TRBV6-5 and TRBJ1-2; D unresolved. Germline V gene lookup returns CDR1 MNHEY and CDR2 SVGAGI. This CDR3 spans 12 amino acids. V shed 6 bases and J shed 4 bases, with 9 bases lying between them.

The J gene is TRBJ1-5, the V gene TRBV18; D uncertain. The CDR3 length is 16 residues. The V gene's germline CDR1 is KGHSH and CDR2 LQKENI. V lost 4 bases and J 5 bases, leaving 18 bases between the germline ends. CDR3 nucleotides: TGTGCCAGCTCACGTACGCGCCAAATCAATGATCAGCCCCAGCATTTT. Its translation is CASSRTRQINDQPQHF.

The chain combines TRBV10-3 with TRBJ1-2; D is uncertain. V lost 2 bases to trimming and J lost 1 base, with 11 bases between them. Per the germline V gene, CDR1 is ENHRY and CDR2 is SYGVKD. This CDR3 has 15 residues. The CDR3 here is CAISEPSTYNYGYTF. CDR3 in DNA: TGTGCCATCAGTGAGCCCTCGACATATAACTATGGCTACACCTTC.

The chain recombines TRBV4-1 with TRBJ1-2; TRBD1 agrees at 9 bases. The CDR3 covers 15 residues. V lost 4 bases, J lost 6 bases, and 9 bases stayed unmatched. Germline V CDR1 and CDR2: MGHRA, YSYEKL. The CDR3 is CASSLVRGQGDGYTF. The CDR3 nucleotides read TGCGCCAGCAGCCTGGTGCGGGGACAGGGTGATGGCTACACCTTC.

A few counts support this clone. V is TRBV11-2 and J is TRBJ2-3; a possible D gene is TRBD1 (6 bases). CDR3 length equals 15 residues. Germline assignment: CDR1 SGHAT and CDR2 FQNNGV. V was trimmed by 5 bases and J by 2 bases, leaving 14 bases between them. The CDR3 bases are TGTGCCAGCAGCCCTGGACAGTCTCCCACAGATACGCAGTATTTT. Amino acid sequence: CASSPGQSPTDTQYF.

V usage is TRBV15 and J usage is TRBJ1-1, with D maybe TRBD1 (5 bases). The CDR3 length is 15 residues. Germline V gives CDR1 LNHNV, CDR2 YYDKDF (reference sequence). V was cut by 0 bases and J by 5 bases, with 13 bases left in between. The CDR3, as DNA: TGTGCCACCAGCAGAGATAGGGCTAAGGGGACTGAAGCTTTCTTT. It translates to CATSRDRAKGTEAFF.